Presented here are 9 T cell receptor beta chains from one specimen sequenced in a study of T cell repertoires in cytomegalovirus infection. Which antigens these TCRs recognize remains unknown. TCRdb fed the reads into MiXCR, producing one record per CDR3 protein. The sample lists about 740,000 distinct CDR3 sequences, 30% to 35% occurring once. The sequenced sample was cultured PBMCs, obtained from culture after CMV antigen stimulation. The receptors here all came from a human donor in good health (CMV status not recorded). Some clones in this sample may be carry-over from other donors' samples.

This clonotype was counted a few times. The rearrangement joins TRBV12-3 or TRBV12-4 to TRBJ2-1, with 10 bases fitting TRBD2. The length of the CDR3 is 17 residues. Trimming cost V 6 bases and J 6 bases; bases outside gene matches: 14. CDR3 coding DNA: TGTGCCAGCAGGCCCCGACTCCTAGCGGGGGCCAGCAATGAGCAGTTCTTC. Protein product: CASRPRLLAGASNEQFF.

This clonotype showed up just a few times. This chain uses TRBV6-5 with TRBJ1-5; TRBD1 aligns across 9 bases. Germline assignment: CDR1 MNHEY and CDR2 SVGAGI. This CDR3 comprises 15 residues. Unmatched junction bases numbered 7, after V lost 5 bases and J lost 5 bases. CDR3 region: CASSPETGGYQPQHF. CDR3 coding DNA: TGTGCCAGCAGTCCCGAGACAGGGGGTTATCAGCCCCAGCATTTT.

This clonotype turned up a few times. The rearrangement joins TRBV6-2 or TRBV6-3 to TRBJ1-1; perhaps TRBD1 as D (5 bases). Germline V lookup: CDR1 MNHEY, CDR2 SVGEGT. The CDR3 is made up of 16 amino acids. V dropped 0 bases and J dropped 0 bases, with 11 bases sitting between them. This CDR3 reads CASSYSQANLNTEAFF. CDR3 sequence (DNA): TGTGCCAGCAGTTACTCACAGGCCAACTTGAACACTGAAGCTTTCTTT.

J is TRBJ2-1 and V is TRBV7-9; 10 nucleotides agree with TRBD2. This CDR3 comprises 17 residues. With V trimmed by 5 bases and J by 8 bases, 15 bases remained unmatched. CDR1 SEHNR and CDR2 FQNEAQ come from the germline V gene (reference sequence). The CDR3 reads CASSGTSPGLAIDEQFF. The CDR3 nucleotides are TGTGCCAGCAGCGGGACCAGTCCGGGACTAGCGATTGATGAGCAGTTCTTC.

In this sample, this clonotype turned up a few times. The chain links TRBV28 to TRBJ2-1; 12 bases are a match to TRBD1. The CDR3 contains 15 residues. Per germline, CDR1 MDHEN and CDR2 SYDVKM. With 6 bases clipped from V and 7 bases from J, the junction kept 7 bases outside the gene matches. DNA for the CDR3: TGTGCCAGCAGCACCGGGACAGGGGGCAATAATGAGCAGTTCTTC. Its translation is CASSTGTGGNNEQFF.

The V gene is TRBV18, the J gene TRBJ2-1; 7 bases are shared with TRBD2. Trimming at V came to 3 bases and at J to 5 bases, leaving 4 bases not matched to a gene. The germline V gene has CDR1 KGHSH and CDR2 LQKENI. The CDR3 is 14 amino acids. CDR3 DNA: TGTGCCAGCTCACCGGGGACTATTGACAATGAGCAGTTCTTC. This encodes CASSPGTIDNEQFF.

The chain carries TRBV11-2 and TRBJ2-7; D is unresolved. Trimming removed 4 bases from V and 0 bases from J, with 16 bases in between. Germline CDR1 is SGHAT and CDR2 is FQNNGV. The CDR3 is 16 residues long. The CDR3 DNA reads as TGTGCCAGCAGCTCACCCTTTACGACGTACTCCTACGAGCAGTACTTC. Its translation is CASSSPFTTYSYEQYF. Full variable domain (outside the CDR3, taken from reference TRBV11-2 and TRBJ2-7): EAGVAQSPRYKIIEKRQSVAFWCNPISGHATLYWYQQILGQGPKLLIQFQNNGVVDDSQLPKDRFSAERLKGVDSTLKIQPAKLEDSAVYLCASSSPFTTYSYEQYFGPGTRLTVT.

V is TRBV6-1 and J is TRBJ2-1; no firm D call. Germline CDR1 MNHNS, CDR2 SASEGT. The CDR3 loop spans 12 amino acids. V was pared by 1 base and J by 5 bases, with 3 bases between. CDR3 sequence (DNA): TGTGCCAGCAGTGAAGTGGACAATGAGCAGTTCTTC. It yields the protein CASSEVDNEQFF.

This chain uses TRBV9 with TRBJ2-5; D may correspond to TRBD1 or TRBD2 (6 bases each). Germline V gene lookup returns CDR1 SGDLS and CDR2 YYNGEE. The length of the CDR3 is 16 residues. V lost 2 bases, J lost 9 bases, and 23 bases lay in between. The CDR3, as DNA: TGTGCCAGCAGCGTGTCAGGGGCGGGACCCAAGGGCCCCCAGTACTTC. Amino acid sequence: CASSVSGAGPKGPQYF.